The rows below give T cell receptor beta chains drawn from one sample of a study of radiation and T cells in renal cell carcinoma. Clones were read by immunoSEQ multiplex PCR, and TCRdb kept only the in-frame ones, dropping some. The table lists around 20,000 clones, 45% to 50% of them singletons, with roughly 17% in the top ten. The sequencing used tumor tissue, collected from a patient whose treatment included radiotherapy and nephrectomy. These receptors all stem from a woman in her 50s with renal cell carcinoma. The CDR3 runs from the conserved cysteine through the conserved F or W. Fields, in order: clone size, D gene, J gene, V gene, CDR3 length, CDR3 DNA, CDR3 protein. The D gene is left open where the match is weak. Not every row has a clone size; where given, it reads once, few, many or a size class.

abundance: NA
d_gene: TRBD1
j_gene: TRBJ2-7
v_gene: TRBV5-1
len: 17
CDR3nt: TGCGCCAGCAGCTCCCAACGCTGGGACAGGGGGCTCGACGAGCAGTACTTC
CDR3aa: CASSSQRWDRGLDEQYF

abundance: few
d_gene: NA
j_gene: TRBJ1-2
v_gene: TRBV18
len: 15
CDR3nt: TGTGCCAGCTCACCACCGGTCGGCCGGGGACATGGCTACACCTTC
CDR3aa: CASSPPVGRGHGYTF

abundance: NA
d_gene: NA
j_gene: TRBJ2-7
v_gene: TRBV7-8
len: 11
CDR3nt: TGTGCCAGCAGCTTAAACTACGAGCAGTACTTC
CDR3aa: CASSLNYEQYF

abundance: medium-sized
d_gene: NA
j_gene: TRBJ1-2
v_gene: TRBV4-1
len: 15
CDR3nt: TGCGCCAGCAGCCACCCGGGGGCGCGAGTGGATGGCTACACCTTC
CDR3aa: CASSHPGARVDGYTF

abundance: few
d_gene: NA
j_gene: TRBJ1-1
v_gene: TRBV10-1
len: 16
CDR3nt: TGCGCCAGCCCCGCGATGGGACGGCACCTTGGTACTGAAGCTTTCTTT
CDR3aa: CASPAMGRHLGTEAFF

abundance: NA
d_gene: TRBD2
j_gene: TRBJ2-4
v_gene: TRBV9
len: 14
CDR3nt: TGTGCCAGCACCACTTCCGGGGGAGGGAACATTCAGTACTTC
CDR3aa: CASTTSGGGNIQYF

abundance: NA
d_gene: NA
j_gene: TRBJ1-3
v_gene: TRBV6-5
len: 16
CDR3nt: TGTGCCAGCAGTTACTGGGGGGAAGAGGGCGGAAACACCATATATTTT
CDR3aa: CASSYWGEEGGNTIYF

abundance: NA
d_gene: NA
j_gene: TRBJ1-2
v_gene: TRBV19
len: 13
CDR3nt: TGTGCCACCGGACCGGGCAATTGGTATGGCTACACCTTC
CDR3aa: CATGPGNWYGYTF

abundance: NA
d_gene: NA
j_gene: TRBJ2-3
v_gene: TRBV9
len: 17
CDR3nt: TGTGCCAGCAGCGTAACCATTTCAGCGGCTAGCACAGATACGCAGTATTTT
CDR3aa: CASSVTISAASTDTQYF

abundance: NA
d_gene: NA
j_gene: TRBJ2-2
v_gene: TRBV9
len: 14
CDR3nt: TGTGCCAGCAGCGTATCAGGGAACACCGGGGAGCTGTTTTTT
CDR3aa: CASSVSGNTGELFF

abundance: medium-sized
d_gene: NA
j_gene: TRBJ2-2
v_gene: TRBV13
len: 14
CDR3nt: TGTGCCAGCAGCCTCGGCGGTTACACCGGGGAGCTGTTTTTT
CDR3aa: CASSLGGYTGELFF

abundance: many
d_gene: TRBD2
j_gene: TRBJ2-1
v_gene: TRBV6-6
len: 16
CDR3nt: TGTGCCAGCAGTTGGAGAGCGGGGAAGGACTACAATGAGCAGTTCTTC
CDR3aa: CASSWRAGKDYNEQFF

abundance: NA
d_gene: TRBD1
j_gene: TRBJ1-1
v_gene: TRBV4-1
len: 15
CDR3nt: TGCGCCAGCAGCCATCCGGGACAGCGGAACACTGAAGCTTTCTTT
CDR3aa: CASSHPGQRNTEAFF

abundance: NA
d_gene: NA
j_gene: TRBJ1-1
v_gene: TRBV30
len: 13
CDR3nt: TGTGCCTGGAGTCCCCCCAGGAACACTGAAGCTTTCTTT
CDR3aa: CAWSPPRNTEAFF

abundance: few
d_gene: TRBD1
j_gene: TRBJ2-5
v_gene: TRBV7-8
len: 15
CDR3nt: TGTGCCAGCAGCTTTTCGGACAGGGTTGGGGAGACCCAGTACTTC
CDR3aa: CASSFSDRVGETQYF

abundance: NA
d_gene: NA
j_gene: TRBJ1-1
v_gene: TRBV6-1
len: 10
CDR3nt: TGTGCCAGCAATTTAAATGAAGCTTTCTTT
CDR3aa: CASNLNEAFF

abundance: few
d_gene: NA
j_gene: TRBJ2-5
v_gene: TRBV19
len: 15
CDR3nt: TGTGCCAGTAGTATCCTCCGGACGGGCCAAGAGACCCAGTACTTC
CDR3aa: CASSILRTGQETQYF

abundance: NA
d_gene: TRBD1
j_gene: TRBJ2-2
v_gene: TRBV2
len: 15
CDR3nt: TGTGCCAGCAGTGAAGACAGGGGGTACACCGGGGAGCTGTTTTTT
CDR3aa: CASSEDRGYTGELFF

abundance: medium-sized
d_gene: NA
j_gene: TRBJ2-1
v_gene: TRBV6-5
len: 13
CDR3nt: TGTGCCAGCAGTTCCGGACAGCGGAGAGAGCAGTTCTTC
CDR3aa: CASSSGQRREQFF

abundance: few
d_gene: TRBD1
j_gene: TRBJ1-3
v_gene: TRBV9
len: 15
CDR3nt: TGTGCCAGCAGCGTCGAGGGGGCGCCTGGAAACACCATATATTTT
CDR3aa: CASSVEGAPGNTIYF

abundance: NA
d_gene: NA
j_gene: TRBJ1-1
v_gene: TRBV6-1
len: 14
CDR3nt: TGTGCCAGCAGTGAACGGGGGGGGATCGGAGGAGCTTTCTTT
CDR3aa: CASSERGGIGGAFF

abundance: many
d_gene: NA
j_gene: TRBJ2-3
v_gene: TRBV6-5
len: 15
CDR3nt: TGTGCCAGCAGTCCTTCGGGCTTCAGCACAGATACGCAGTATTTT
CDR3aa: CASSPSGFSTDTQYF

abundance: NA
d_gene: NA
j_gene: TRBJ2-1
v_gene: TRBV30
len: 16
CDR3nt: TGTGCCTGGAGCCCTAGGGGGGGGGTCGCCTACAATGAGCAGTTCTTC
CDR3aa: CAWSPRGGVAYNEQFF

abundance: once
d_gene: NA
j_gene: TRBJ2-3
v_gene: TRBV9
len: 16
CDR3nt: TGTGCCAGCAGCGTAGGCTGGGGGGCCGACACAGATACGCAGTATTTT
CDR3aa: CASSVGWGADTDTQYF

abundance: NA
d_gene: NA
j_gene: TRBJ1-2
v_gene: TRBV5-6
len: 15
CDR3nt: TGTGCCAGCAGCCCCGGAGGGGGATTCGACTATGGCTACACCTTC
CDR3aa: CASSPGGGFDYGYTF

abundance: once
d_gene: TRBD2
j_gene: TRBJ2-2
v_gene: TRBV15
len: 18
CDR3nt: TGTGCCACCAGCAGAGATTTTAGTAGCGGGGGCTACACCGGGGAGCTGTTTTTT
CDR3aa: CATSRDFSSGGYTGELFF

abundance: few
d_gene: NA
j_gene: TRBJ1-6
v_gene: TRBV5-8
len: 14
CDR3nt: TGTGCCAGCAGCTTGGGACAGGCGCGGTCACCCCTCCACTTT
CDR3aa: CASSLGQARSPLHF

abundance: NA
d_gene: TRBD1
j_gene: TRBJ2-5
v_gene: TRBV7-9
len: 15
CDR3nt: TGTGCCAGCAGCTTCCGACAGGGGAGAAGGGAGACCCAGTACTTC
CDR3aa: CASSFRQGRRETQYF

abundance: few
d_gene: NA
j_gene: TRBJ2-1
v_gene: TRBV18
len: 13
CDR3nt: TGTGCCAGCTCACCTCCTCCCTCGGATGAGCAGTTCTTC
CDR3aa: CASSPPPSDEQFF

abundance: few
d_gene: NA
j_gene: TRBJ2-7
v_gene: TRBV14
len: 15
CDR3nt: TGTGCCAGCAGCCAAGGTTGGGGGCTATCCTACGAGCAGTACTTC
CDR3aa: CASSQGWGLSYEQYF

abundance: NA
d_gene: NA
j_gene: TRBJ2-5
v_gene: TRBV11-2
len: 13
CDR3nt: TGTGCCAGCAGCTTAGGGCAGAAAGAGACCCAGTACTTC
CDR3aa: CASSLGQKETQYF

abundance: NA
d_gene: NA
j_gene: TRBJ2-3
v_gene: TRBV2
len: 16
CDR3nt: TGTGCCAGCAAACCCTGGGATAGCGCGGTGACAGATACGCAGTATTTT
CDR3aa: CASKPWDSAVTDTQYF

abundance: NA
d_gene: NA
j_gene: TRBJ2-1
v_gene: TRBV5-1
len: 14
CDR3nt: TGCGCCAGCAGCTCCGCGCGTGGGCTCAATGAGCAGTTCTTC
CDR3aa: CASSSARGLNEQFF

abundance: NA
d_gene: NA
j_gene: TRBJ1-1
v_gene: TRBV15
len: 13
CDR3nt: TGTGCCACCTCGACGGACAGATACACTGAAGCTTTCTTT
CDR3aa: CATSTDRYTEAFF

abundance: NA
d_gene: NA
j_gene: TRBJ2-5
v_gene: TRBV7-9
len: 17
CDR3nt: TGTGCCAGCAGCGCGCGTAAAGAAAGGGGGGCGCGGGAGACCCAGTACTTC
CDR3aa: CASSARKERGARETQYF

abundance: medium-sized
d_gene: TRBD2
j_gene: TRBJ2-7
v_gene: TRBV5-8
len: 15
CDR3nt: TGTGCCAGCAGCTTGTCGTTTCTAGCGGGGGCCGAGCAGTACTTC
CDR3aa: CASSLSFLAGAEQYF

abundance: NA
d_gene: TRBD1
j_gene: TRBJ1-1
v_gene: TRBV9
len: 17
CDR3nt: TGTGCCAGCAGCCGCCCCCGGACAGGGGCGCCGAACACTGAAGCTTTCTTT
CDR3aa: CASSRPRTGAPNTEAFF

abundance: NA
d_gene: TRBD2
j_gene: TRBJ2-1
v_gene: TRBV6-6
len: 15
CDR3nt: TGTGCCAGCAGTTACGTAGCGGGGGGATACAATGAGCAGTTCTTC
CDR3aa: CASSYVAGGYNEQFF

abundance: large
d_gene: NA
j_gene: TRBJ2-5
v_gene: TRBV27
len: 13
CDR3nt: TGTGCCAGCCGAGAGAGCTTGCAAGAGACCCAGTACTTC
CDR3aa: CASRESLQETQYF

abundance: few
d_gene: NA
j_gene: TRBJ1-1
v_gene: TRBV10-2
len: 13
CDR3nt: TGCGCCAGCACGGAAGGGACTCCTAATGAAGCTTTCTTT
CDR3aa: CASTEGTPNEAFF

abundance: NA
d_gene: NA
j_gene: TRBJ2-7
v_gene: TRBV19
len: 13
CDR3nt: TGTGCCAGTGGGAGGGACAGCCCCTACGAGCAGTACTTC
CDR3aa: CASGRDSPYEQYF

abundance: NA
d_gene: NA
j_gene: TRBJ2-2
v_gene: TRBV4-3
len: 14
CDR3nt: TGCGCCAGCAGCCAAACGCGCCGGGGCGGGGAGCTGTTTTTT
CDR3aa: CASSQTRRGGELFF

abundance: NA
d_gene: NA
j_gene: TRBJ1-1
v_gene: TRBV6-1
len: 13
CDR3nt: TGTGCCAGCAGAAAAGATCGGAACACTGAAGCTTTCTTT
CDR3aa: CASRKDRNTEAFF

abundance: NA
d_gene: NA
j_gene: TRBJ2-2
v_gene: TRBV10-3
len: 13
CDR3nt: TGTGCCATTTGGACAGCGAACACCGGGGAGCTGTTTTTT
CDR3aa: CAIWTANTGELFF

abundance: NA
d_gene: TRBD1
j_gene: TRBJ1-5
v_gene: TRBV7-9
len: 15
CDR3nt: TGTGCCAGCACGACGACAGGGGAAGGCAATCAGCCCCAGCATTTT
CDR3aa: CASTTTGEGNQPQHF

abundance: NA
d_gene: NA
j_gene: TRBJ2-1
v_gene: TRBV29-1
len: 13
CDR3nt: TGCAGCACTGTCGGGTCACCGTACAATGAGCAGTTCTTC
CDR3aa: CSTVGSPYNEQFF

abundance: medium-sized
d_gene: NA
j_gene: TRBJ2-7
v_gene: TRBV19
len: 13
CDR3nt: TGTGCCAGTAGTATTCCTGGGAGTGGCGAGCAGTACTTC
CDR3aa: CASSIPGSGEQYF

abundance: NA
d_gene: NA
j_gene: TRBJ1-6
v_gene: TRBV9
len: 14
CDR3nt: TGTGCCAGCAGCAAACAGGGTGGGGGTTCACCCCTCCACTTT
CDR3aa: CASSKQGGGSPLHF